This T cell receptor (beta chain) was sequenced in a study of cytotoxic CD8 clonotypes in ibrutinib-treated CLL. As for the study in general: Partial responses numbered some 25 and complete responses 2; after a median about 74 months, roughly 14 stayed remitted and around 12 progressed. Response samples came after a median about 12 months of treatment, range 6 to 36.

The germline V gene has CDR1 SGHRS and CDR2 YFSETQ. The CDR3 extends over 14 amino acids. Trimming stripped 1 base from V and 3 bases from J, with 9 bases between. The assay was immunoSEQ multiplex PCR, and TCRdb's table has in-frame clones only and misses some. The table records 73,000 or so clones, roughly 72% of them present only once. Study-level points and caveats: Higher clonality was seen at ibrutinib response and a return toward baseline at progression.

On this clone itself: Its antigen is as yet unknown.

The source was PBMCs, collected after 12 months of ibrutinib treatment. The TCR sequence derives from a human donor with chronic lymphocytic leukemia. This chain connects TRBV5-1 to TRBJ2-3; D remains ambiguous. CDR3 DNA sequence: TGCGCCAGCAGCTTGTCAGGTGGGACAGATACGCAGTATTTT. Protein sequence: CASSLSGGTDTQYF.